This is a list of T cell receptor beta chains from one sample in a study of blood T cell repertoires in COVID-19. The repertoire was sequenced with immunoSEQ multiplex PCR; TCRdb's copy has only in-frame clones and lacks some. The table records approximately 28,000 clones, 60% to 85% of them present only once. Sequenced material: peripheral blood. These receptors all come from a man older than 75 with active or convalescent COVID-19. Both conserved end residues are part of each CDR3. The order of the fields is clone size, D gene, V gene, J gene, CDR3 DNA, CDR3 protein. The D gene is left open where the match is weak. Some rows mark clone size as missing; the rest say once, few, many or name a class of expanded clone.

clone size: NA; D gene: TRBD1; V gene: TRBV7-2; J gene: TRBJ2-2; CDR3 DNA: TGTGCCAGCAGCTCACAACCTGGGACAGGGGGAGCCGGGGAGCTGTTTTTT; CDR3 protein: CASSSQPGTGGAGELFF
clone size: few; D gene: NA; V gene: TRBV7-6; J gene: TRBJ2-5; CDR3 DNA: TGTGCCAGCAGCTCCCCAGAGAGGGATGGTCAAGAGACCCAGTACTTC; CDR3 protein: CASSSPERDGQETQYF
clone size: NA; D gene: NA; V gene: TRBV10-3; J gene: TRBJ2-1; CDR3 DNA: TGTGCCATCAGTGGATTATTAGGCGGCCGAACCTACAATGAGCAGTTCTTC; CDR3 protein: CAISGLLGGRTYNEQFF
clone size: few; D gene: TRBD2; V gene: TRBV2; J gene: TRBJ2-1; CDR3 DNA: TGTGCCAGCAGTGAACCGGCTAGCGGGGGTAATGAGCAGTTCTTC; CDR3 protein: CASSEPASGGNEQFF
clone size: NA; D gene: NA; V gene: TRBV7-2; J gene: TRBJ2-2; CDR3 DNA: TGTGCCAGCAGCTTCTCCGGGTTCACCGGGGAGCTGTTTTTT; CDR3 protein: CASSFSGFTGELFF
clone size: few; D gene: TRBD1; V gene: TRBV7-2; J gene: TRBJ1-2; CDR3 DNA: TGTGCCAGCAGCATCTGGACGGGACAGGGTAACTATGGCTACACCTTC; CDR3 protein: CASSIWTGQGNYGYTF
clone size: NA; D gene: TRBD2; V gene: TRBV11-2; J gene: TRBJ2-4; CDR3 DNA: TGTGCCAGCACCCCGACCACTAGCGGGAGGCCTCTGCAGTACTTC; CDR3 protein: CASTPTTSGRPLQYF
clone size: NA; D gene: TRBD2; V gene: TRBV9; J gene: TRBJ2-1; CDR3 DNA: TGTGCCAGCAGCGTAGGACTAGCGGGGGGGTACAATGAGCAGTTCTTC; CDR3 protein: CASSVGLAGGYNEQFF
clone size: NA; D gene: TRBD2; V gene: TRBV6-2/TRBV6-3; J gene: TRBJ2-7; CDR3 DNA: TGTGCCAGCAGTTACTCGGCACTAGCGGGGATCGAGCAGTACTTC; CDR3 protein: CASSYSALAGIEQYF
clone size: few; D gene: TRBD2; V gene: TRBV18; J gene: TRBJ2-1; CDR3 DNA: TGTGCCAGCTCACCAATGATGACTAGCGTGAGGGGCAATGAGCAGTTCTTC; CDR3 protein: CASSPMMTSVRGNEQFF
clone size: NA; D gene: NA; V gene: TRBV4-1; J gene: TRBJ2-7; CDR3 DNA: TGCGCCAGCAGCCAAGATTTGCGGGGCTCCTACGAGCAGTACTTC; CDR3 protein: CASSQDLRGSYEQYF
clone size: NA; D gene: TRBD2; V gene: TRBV7-9; J gene: TRBJ2-5; CDR3 DNA: TGTGCCAGCAGCCAGGCGGGGGTCCAAGAGACCCAGTACTTC; CDR3 protein: CASSQAGVQETQYF
clone size: NA; D gene: TRBD1; V gene: TRBV7-2; J gene: TRBJ2-7; CDR3 DNA: TGTGCCAGCAGCCAGGACAGGCCAAGTGGCGAGCAGTACTTC; CDR3 protein: CASSQDRPSGEQYF
clone size: once; D gene: TRBD1; V gene: TRBV9; J gene: TRBJ1-6; CDR3 DNA: TGTGCCAGCAGTCCCGGACAGGGAAGTTTCTCACCCCTCCACTTT; CDR3 protein: CASSPGQGSFSPLHF
clone size: once; D gene: NA; V gene: TRBV6-2/TRBV6-3; J gene: TRBJ1-1; CDR3 DNA: TGTGCCAGCAGTTATCCCGGGACAAAAATGAACACTGAAGCTTTCTTT; CDR3 protein: CASSYPGTKMNTEAFF
clone size: NA; D gene: TRBD1; V gene: TRBV3-1/TRBV3-2; J gene: TRBJ2-3; CDR3 DNA: TGTGCCAGCAGGTACCGGGACAGGAGCACAGATACGCAGTATTTT; CDR3 protein: CASRYRDRSTDTQYF
clone size: NA; D gene: NA; V gene: TRBV28; J gene: TRBJ1-5; CDR3 DNA: TGTGCCAGCAGTTTGGGCCGCCTTCTAAAAGCCAATCAGCCCCAGCATTTT; CDR3 protein: CASSLGRLLKANQPQHF
clone size: NA; D gene: TRBD1; V gene: TRBV6-5; J gene: TRBJ2-5; CDR3 DNA: TGTGCCAGTGGACAGGGTCGGGGACAAGAGACCCAGTACTTC; CDR3 protein: CASGQGRGQETQYF
clone size: NA; D gene: TRBD2; V gene: TRBV11-3; J gene: TRBJ2-1; CDR3 DNA: TGTGCCAGCAGCTGGGGAGCGGGAGGGCCGTTAAATGAGCAGTTCTTC; CDR3 protein: CASSWGAGGPLNEQFF
clone size: NA; D gene: NA; V gene: TRBV5-6; J gene: TRBJ1-1; CDR3 DNA: TGTGCCAGCAGCTTGACGCCAGAATGGACTGAAGCTTTCTTT; CDR3 protein: CASSLTPEWTEAFF
clone size: NA; D gene: TRBD2; V gene: TRBV4-1; J gene: TRBJ2-7; CDR3 DNA: TGCGCCAGCAGCCGCACTAGCGAATCCTACGAGCAGTACTTC; CDR3 protein: CASSRTSESYEQYF
clone size: NA; D gene: TRBD1; V gene: TRBV5-1; J gene: TRBJ1-5; CDR3 DNA: TGCGCCAGCAGCTTGGAAGGGGGCAGCAATCAGCCCCAGCATTTT; CDR3 protein: CASSLEGGSNQPQHF
clone size: large; D gene: NA; V gene: TRBV28; J gene: TRBJ1-1; CDR3 DNA: TGTGCCAGCAGTTCCTCATCAGGGGTACCAGCTTTCTTT; CDR3 protein: CASSSSSGVPAFF
clone size: NA; D gene: TRBD1; V gene: TRBV18; J gene: TRBJ1-1; CDR3 DNA: TGTGCCAGCTCCTTCGACAGGGCCAACACTGAAGCTTTCTTT; CDR3 protein: CASSFDRANTEAFF
clone size: NA; D gene: NA; V gene: TRBV7-2; J gene: TRBJ2-1; CDR3 DNA: TGTGCCAGCAGCTTAGAATCACGAAGGGGCTACAATGAGCAGTTCTTC; CDR3 protein: CASSLESRRGYNEQFF
clone size: NA; D gene: TRBD2; V gene: TRBV11-2; J gene: TRBJ2-7; CDR3 DNA: TGTGCCAGCAGCTTAATGGGGGGGATCACCTACGAGCAGTACTTC; CDR3 protein: CASSLMGGITYEQYF
clone size: NA; D gene: TRBD2; V gene: TRBV5-1; J gene: TRBJ2-7; CDR3 DNA: TGCGCCAGCAGCGGGACTAGCCGGGGACGTGACGAGCAGTACTTC; CDR3 protein: CASSGTSRGRDEQYF
clone size: NA; D gene: NA; V gene: TRBV3-1/TRBV3-2; J gene: TRBJ2-5; CDR3 DNA: TGTGCCAGCAGCCAAGTCGAGAACCCGGAGACCCAGTACTTC; CDR3 protein: CASSQVENPETQYF
clone size: NA; D gene: TRBD1; V gene: TRBV7-2; J gene: TRBJ1-6; CDR3 DNA: TGTGCCAGCAGCTCCCGACAGGGGGGAAGCAATTCACCCCTCCACTTT; CDR3 protein: CASSSRQGGSNSPLHF
clone size: NA; D gene: NA; V gene: TRBV5-8; J gene: TRBJ2-1; CDR3 DNA: TGTGCCAGCAGCTTGGCTCAGGGAGGTGAGCAGTTCTTC; CDR3 protein: CASSLAQGGEQFF
clone size: few; D gene: TRBD1; V gene: TRBV9; J gene: TRBJ1-1; CDR3 DNA: TGTGCCAGCAGCGGGGAGGACAGGGCTAACACTGAAGCTTTCTTT; CDR3 protein: CASSGEDRANTEAFF
clone size: NA; D gene: NA; V gene: TRBV6-5; J gene: TRBJ1-2; CDR3 DNA: TGTGCCAGCAGTCCGAGTCAGGGCTATGGCTACACCTTC; CDR3 protein: CASSPSQGYGYTF
clone size: few; D gene: TRBD1; V gene: TRBV7-2; J gene: TRBJ2-1; CDR3 DNA: TGTGCCAGCAGCGTTACCGGACAGGGGGCTATTTATACCTACAATGAGCAGTTCTTC; CDR3 protein: CASSVTGQGAIYTYNEQFF
clone size: NA; D gene: NA; V gene: TRBV9; J gene: TRBJ1-1; CDR3 DNA: TGTGCCAGCAGTGCCGAACAGGGTTGGTTAGGCACTGAAGCTTTCTTT; CDR3 protein: CASSAEQGWLGTEAFF
clone size: NA; D gene: NA; V gene: TRBV5-6; J gene: TRBJ2-1; CDR3 DNA: TGTGCCAGCAGCTTGGCAGGGAGGAGAGGGCACAATGAGCAGTTCTTC; CDR3 protein: CASSLAGRRGHNEQFF
clone size: NA; D gene: TRBD2; V gene: TRBV19; J gene: TRBJ2-1; CDR3 DNA: TGTGCCAGTAGTTTAGCGGGGAGTTCCTACAATGAGCAGTTCTTC; CDR3 protein: CASSLAGSSYNEQFF
clone size: once; D gene: NA; V gene: TRBV7-5; J gene: TRBJ2-7; CDR3 DNA: TGTGTCAGAAGTCGAGACAGGTCCCGCTCCTACGAGCAGTACTTC; CDR3 protein: CVRSRDRSRSYEQYF
clone size: NA; D gene: NA; V gene: TRBV27; J gene: TRBJ2-5; CDR3 DNA: TGTGCCAGCAGTTTACTCGGAGCCCAAGAGACCCAGTACTTC; CDR3 protein: CASSLLGAQETQYF
clone size: NA; D gene: TRBD1; V gene: TRBV7-6; J gene: TRBJ2-7; CDR3 DNA: TGTGCCAGCAGCTTAGGGAGACAGGGGTTATGGTTC; CDR3 protein: CASSLGRQGLWF
clone size: NA; D gene: NA; V gene: TRBV5-6; J gene: TRBJ1-5; CDR3 DNA: TGTGCCAGCAGCCTCAGACAGGTGTTCGGTCAGCCCCAGCATTTT; CDR3 protein: CASSLRQVFGQPQHF
clone size: NA; D gene: TRBD1; V gene: TRBV27; J gene: TRBJ2-3; CDR3 DNA: TGTGCCAGCAGTTTAACTACAGGGGCGCTCAAACGCACAGATACGCAGTATTTT; CDR3 protein: CASSLTTGALKRTDTQYF
clone size: NA; D gene: NA; V gene: TRBV4-1; J gene: TRBJ2-5; CDR3 DNA: TGCGCCAGCAGCCAAGCCTCCGGGTCTCAAGAGACCCAGTACTTC; CDR3 protein: CASSQASGSQETQYF
clone size: NA; D gene: NA; V gene: TRBV4-3; J gene: TRBJ2-7; CDR3 DNA: TGCGCCAGCAGCCAAGATCTAGCCTACGAGCAGTACTTC; CDR3 protein: CASSQDLAYEQYF
clone size: NA; D gene: NA; V gene: TRBV10-1; J gene: TRBJ2-2; CDR3 DNA: TGCGCCAGCAGTGAGTCGAAGTCCTTACTGGACACCGGGGAGCTGTTTTTT; CDR3 protein: CASSESKSLLDTGELFF
clone size: NA; D gene: NA; V gene: TRBV24-1; J gene: TRBJ2-3; CDR3 DNA: TGTGCCACCAGTCCAACAGGAAACACAGATACGCAGTATTTT; CDR3 protein: CATSPTGNTDTQYF
clone size: NA; D gene: TRBD2; V gene: TRBV7-8; J gene: TRBJ2-5; CDR3 DNA: TGTGCCAGCAGCTTATGGGGGACTAGCGGAAGAAGAAGACAAGAGACCCAGTACTTC; CDR3 protein: CASSLWGTSGRRRQETQYF
clone size: NA; D gene: NA; V gene: TRBV5-4; J gene: TRBJ2-3; CDR3 DNA: TGTGCCAGCAGGGGCCAGGGAACAGATACGCAGTATTTT; CDR3 protein: CASRGQGTDTQYF
clone size: NA; D gene: NA; V gene: TRBV6-5; J gene: TRBJ2-7; CDR3 DNA: TGTGCCAGCAGTTACGGACAGCTTCCCGACGAGCAGTACTTC; CDR3 protein: CASSYGQLPDEQYF
clone size: NA; D gene: TRBD1; V gene: TRBV19; J gene: TRBJ1-2; CDR3 DNA: TGTGCCAGTAGAGGAGGACAGGTCCCTAACTATGGCTACACCTTC; CDR3 protein: CASRGGQVPNYGYTF
clone size: NA; D gene: NA; V gene: TRBV7-2; J gene: TRBJ1-2; CDR3 DNA: TGTGCCAGCAGCCTACGGACAGTTCACGGCTACACCTTC; CDR3 protein: CASSLRTVHGYTF
clone size: NA; D gene: TRBD2; V gene: TRBV6-1; J gene: TRBJ2-5; CDR3 DNA: TGTGCCAGCAGTGAAGCGCGGGGGCTAGCGGGACAAGAGACCCAGTACTTC; CDR3 protein: CASSEARGLAGQETQYF
clone size: few; D gene: NA; V gene: TRBV6-6; J gene: TRBJ2-2; CDR3 DNA: TGTGCCAGCAAAATCGTGAACACCGGGGAGCTGTTTTTT; CDR3 protein: CASKIVNTGELFF
clone size: NA; D gene: TRBD1; V gene: TRBV19; J gene: TRBJ2-1; CDR3 DNA: TGTGCCAGTCAAGACAGGGACATAGTGTTCTTC; CDR3 protein: CASQDRDIVFF
clone size: NA; D gene: TRBD2; V gene: TRBV7-9; J gene: TRBJ2-5; CDR3 DNA: TGTGCCAGCAGCTTGGTGGGGAGGGGCAAAACTTTCCAAGAGACCCAGTACTTC; CDR3 protein: CASSLVGRGKTFQETQYF
clone size: NA; D gene: NA; V gene: TRBV7-9; J gene: TRBJ1-1; CDR3 DNA: TGTGCCAGCAGCTCCTATCAGGGGACCCGACTGAACACTGAAGCTTTCTTT; CDR3 protein: CASSSYQGTRLNTEAFF
clone size: NA; D gene: TRBD1; V gene: TRBV28; J gene: TRBJ1-5; CDR3 DNA: TGTGCCAGCAGCTTTACCGGGACAGATAATCAGCCCCAGCATTTT; CDR3 protein: CASSFTGTDNQPQHF
clone size: NA; D gene: TRBD1; V gene: TRBV19; J gene: TRBJ1-6; CDR3 DNA: TGTGCCAGTAGTCTGGGGACAGGGCGCGCGAATTCACCCCTCCACTTT; CDR3 protein: CASSLGTGRANSPLHF
clone size: few; D gene: NA; V gene: TRBV27; J gene: TRBJ2-2; CDR3 DNA: TGTGCCAGCAGCCCGACTATGCTCGGGGAGCTGTTTTTT; CDR3 protein: CASSPTMLGELFF
clone size: NA; D gene: TRBD1; V gene: TRBV24-1; J gene: TRBJ2-2; CDR3 DNA: TGTGCCACCAGTGAACGGACAGGGGGCATGGGAACCGGGGAGCTGTTTTTT; CDR3 protein: CATSERTGGMGTGELFF